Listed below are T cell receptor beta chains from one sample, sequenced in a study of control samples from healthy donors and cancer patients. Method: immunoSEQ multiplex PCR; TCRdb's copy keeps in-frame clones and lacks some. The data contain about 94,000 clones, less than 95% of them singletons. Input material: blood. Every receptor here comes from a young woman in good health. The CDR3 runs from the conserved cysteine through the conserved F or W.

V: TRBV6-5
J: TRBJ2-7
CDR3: CASSYSGQGASYEQYF

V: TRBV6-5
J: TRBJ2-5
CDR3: CASSYSETQYF

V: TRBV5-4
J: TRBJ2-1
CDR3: CASSKSGGTYNEQFF

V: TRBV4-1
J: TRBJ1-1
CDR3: CASSQGDTEAFF

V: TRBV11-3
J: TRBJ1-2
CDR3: CASSATGSNYGYTF

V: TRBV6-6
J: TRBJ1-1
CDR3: CASSPLGQGEKAFF

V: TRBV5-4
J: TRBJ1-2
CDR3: CASSLVGIINYGYTF

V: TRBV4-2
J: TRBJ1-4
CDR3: CASSQDGGLTNEKLFF

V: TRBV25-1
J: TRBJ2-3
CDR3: CASRQGSTDTQYF

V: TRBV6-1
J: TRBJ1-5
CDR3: CASSESLANQPQHF

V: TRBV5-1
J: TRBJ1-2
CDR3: CASSLGDRANYGYTF

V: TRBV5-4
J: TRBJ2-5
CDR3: CASSWKTSKETQYF

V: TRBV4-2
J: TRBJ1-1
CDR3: CASSQDYRSANTEAFF

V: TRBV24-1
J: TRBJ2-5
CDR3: CATSDPDRGETQYF

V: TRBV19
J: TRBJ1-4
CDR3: CASGSPNREGGKLFF

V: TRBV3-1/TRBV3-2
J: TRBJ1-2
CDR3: CASSPGTRTEGYTF

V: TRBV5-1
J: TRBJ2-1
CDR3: CASSPLGAISGSSYNEQFF

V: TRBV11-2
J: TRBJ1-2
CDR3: CASSPRSGHNYGYTF

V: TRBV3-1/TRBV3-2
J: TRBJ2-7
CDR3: CASSQRGVLGEQYF

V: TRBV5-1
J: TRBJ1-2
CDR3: CASSLGGGQNYGYTF

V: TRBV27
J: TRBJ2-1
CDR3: CASQGQGLSSYNEQFF

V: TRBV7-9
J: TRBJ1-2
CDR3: CASPLIRGYGYTF